The 31 T cell receptor beta chains below come from one sample, sequenced in a study of blood T cell repertoires in COVID-19. Measured with immunoSEQ multiplex PCR; TCRdb has only the in-frame clones, and not every one. The repertoire consists of almost 250,000 clones, with about nine tenths occurring once and the leading ten covering about 1.7%. The specimen sequenced was peripheral blood. The source of these receptors is a woman aged 55-70 years who had recovered from COVID-19.

The chain carries TRBV21-1 and TRBJ2-3; the D call TRBD2 from the table was never checked on the DNA. TRBV21-1 is marked as a pseudogene. The CDR3 consists of 19 residues. CDR3 DNA: TGTGCCAGCAGCAAAATATATTCGGCAGGGCGGGGAGGCACAGATACGCAGTATTTT. Translation gives CASSKIYSAGRGGTDTQYF.

The V call is TRBV9, the J call TRBJ2-3; possibly TRBD1 for D (5 bases). Trimming took off 4 bases at V and 0 bases at J, with 15 bases between the two ends. The CDR3 has 16 residues. CDR1 SGDLS and CDR2 YYNGEE come from the germline V gene. The DNA of the CDR3 is TGTGCCAGCAGCTTTAGACAGTATACTAGCACAGATACGCAGTATTTT. The encoded protein is CASSFRQYTSTDTQYF.

This clone was found once. This CDR3 reads CASSFLTGTINTEAFF. The CDR3 coding sequence is TGCGCCAGCAGCTTCCTTACGGGAACAATTAACACTGAAGCTTTCTTT. The rearrangement joins TRBV5-1 to TRBJ1-1, with no clear D. Trimming pared 2 bases from V and 2 bases from J, leaving 16 bases between. CDR1 is SGHRS and CDR2 is YFSETQ in the germline V gene. This CDR3 is built from 16 residues. Based on the CDR3 plus reference TRBV5-1 and TRBJ1-1, the full variable domain is KAGVTQTPRYLIKTRGQQVTLSCSPISGHRSVSWYQQTPGQGLQFLFEYFSETQRNKGNFPGRFSGRQFSNSRSEMNVSTLELGDSALYLCASSFLTGTINTEAFFGQGTRLTVV.

The chain has TRBV4-3 and TRBJ1-5; possible D gene TRBD1, 5 bases. V was cut by 0 bases and J by 2 bases, with 11 bases left in between. The V gene's germline CDR1 is LGHNA and CDR2 YSLEER. CDR3 length: 16 residues. The CDR3 sequence is CASSQDQGVGNQPQHF. DNA of the CDR3: TGCGCCAGCAGCCAAGATCAAGGGGTTGGCAATCAGCCCCAGCATTTT.

V and J are TRBV7-3 and TRBJ2-4, with 9 bases that match TRBD2. The CDR3 length is 19 residues. Germline V gives CDR1 SGHTA, CDR2 FQGTGA. The trim removed 4 bases at V and 6 bases at J, leaving 19 bases unmatched. CDR3 sequence (DNA): TGTGCCAGCAGCTCGATAGCGGGGGCTCCCGGGGAGGATATAAACATTCAGTACTTC. Translated, it gives CASSSIAGAPGEDINIQYF.

The V call is TRBV27, the J call TRBJ2-5; 7 positions agree with TRBD2. The germline CDR1 and CDR2 sequences are MNHEY and SMNVEV (reference sequence). There are 13 residues in the CDR3. J was trimmed by 7 bases and V by 4 bases; bases with no gene match: 6. CDR3 amino acids: CASSSRGSRTQYF. DNA of the CDR3: TGTGCCAGCAGTTCGCGGGGGAGCCGGACCCAGTACTTC.

The genes are TRBV6-6 and TRBJ2-7; 8 bases agree with TRBD2. Germline CDR1 reads MNHNY; CDR2 reads SVGAGI (reference sequence). After removal of 2 bases from V and 4 bases from J, the junction contained 7 bases not matched to a gene. There are 15 residues in the CDR3. DNA for the CDR3: TGTGCCAGCAGTTACCCGGGCGGGGGGCCTTACGAGCAGTACTTC. As protein: CASSYPGGGPYEQYF.

The chain has TRBV6-5 and TRBJ2-3; TRBD2 matches at 11 bases. CDR1 is MNHEY, CDR2 SVGAGI, per germline. The trim removed 6 bases at V and 1 base at J, leaving 0 bases unmatched. The CDR3 contains 14 residues. As DNA, the CDR3 is TGTGCCAGCAGGACTAGCGGGGGCACAGATACGCAGTATTTT. This sequence encodes CASRTSGGTDTQYF.

The V and J genes are TRBV6-5 and TRBJ2-7; maybe TRBD1 (5 bases). Per germline, CDR1 MNHEY and CDR2 SVGAGI. V lost 0 bases, J lost 1 base, and 7 bases lay in between. The CDR3 length is 14 residues. CDR3 amino acids: CASSYSRQSYEQYF. CDR3 in DNA: TGTGCCAGCAGTTACTCGCGACAGTCCTACGAGCAGTACTTC.

The gene calls are TRBV6-5 and TRBJ1-1; 9 bases align to TRBD1. With V trimmed by 2 bases and J by 5 bases, 9 bases remained unmatched. CDR1 MNHEY and CDR2 SVGAGI come from the germline V gene. This CDR3 is 16 amino acids long. CDR3 in amino acids: CASSYNPTGGETEAFF. Written as DNA, the CDR3 is TGTGCCAGCAGTTACAACCCCACAGGGGGCGAGACTGAAGCTTTCTTT.

A single count supports this clone. The genes are TRBV7-2 and TRBJ1-2; D gene unclear. Germline loops: CDR1 SGHTA, CDR2 FQGNSA. This CDR3 is built from 14 residues. Trimming removed 1 base at V and 8 bases at J, with 14 bases between. This chain's CDR3 is CASSLETSLRGYTF. The CDR3 DNA reads as TGTGCCAGCAGCTTAGAAACCTCTCTGCGGGGCTACACCTTC.

V usage is TRBV18 and J usage is TRBJ2-2, with D tentatively TRBD2 (5 bases). With 8 bases removed from V and 4 bases from J, the gap between germline ends came to 11 bases. The CDR3 runs 13 residues. Germline V gene lookup returns CDR1 KGHSH and CDR2 LQKENI. CDR3 residues: CASHQSGTGELFF. The CDR3 coding sequence is TGTGCCAGCCACCAAAGCGGCACCGGGGAGCTGTTTTTT.

The chain uses TRBV2 and TRBJ2-5, with 8 nucleotides matching TRBD1. After removal of 5 bases from V and 1 base from J, the junction contained 6 bases not matched to a gene. The germline V gene encodes CDR1 SNHLY and CDR2 FYNNEI. The CDR3 loop spans 15 amino acids. In DNA form, the CDR3 reads TGTGCCAGCAGTTTCCCAGGACAGGGCCAAGAGACCCAGTACTTC. This codes for CASSFPGQGQETQYF.

The rearrangement links TRBV7-9 to TRBJ1-1; TRBD1 aligns across 9 bases. CDR1 SEHNR and CDR2 FQNEAQ come from the germline V gene (reference sequence). J was trimmed by 0 bases and V by 5 bases; bases with no gene match: 4. CDR3 length equals 15 residues. CDR3 coding DNA: TGTGCCAGCAGCCCGGGACAGGGCCTGAACACTGAAGCTTTCTTT. As protein: CASSPGQGLNTEAFF.

V gene TRBV6-4 combines with J gene TRBJ2-1; D is possibly TRBD2 (5 bases). V was shortened by 4 bases and J by 8 bases, with 12 bases between the two germline ends. Germline V gene data show CDR1 as MRHNA and CDR2 as SNTAGT. This CDR3 has 13 residues. This CDR3 reads CASSAHEGYEQFF. CDR3 sequence (DNA): TGTGCCAGCAGTGCACATGAGGGATATGAGCAGTTCTTC.

CDR3: CATRISSGASSYNEQFF. The CDR3 DNA is TGTGCCACCCGGATCAGTAGCGGGGCGAGCTCCTACAATGAGCAGTTCTTC. V is TRBV19 and J is TRBJ2-1; 8 bases fit TRBD2. Germline loops: CDR1 LNHDA, CDR2 SQIVND (reference sequence). The CDR3 is 17 amino acids. V was pared by 10 bases and J by 0 bases, with 14 bases of the junction left unmatched.

This chain uses TRBV19 with TRBJ2-1; TRBD1 aligns across 10 bases. Trimming removed 2 bases from V and 0 bases from J; junction bases left unmatched: 10. CDR1 LNHDA and CDR2 SQIVND come from the germline V gene (reference sequence). The CDR3 consists of 19 residues. CDR3 residues: CASSIFGQGVISSYNEQFF. The CDR3, as DNA: TGTGCCAGTAGTATATTTGGACAGGGGGTTATTAGCTCCTACAATGAGCAGTTCTTC. Filled out from reference TRBV19 and TRBJ2-1, the complete variable domain reads DGGITQSPKYLFRKEGQNVTLSCEQNLNHDAMYWYRQDPGQGLRLIYYSQIVNDFQKGDIAEGYSVSREKKESFPLTVTSAQKNPTAFYLCASSIFGQGVISSYNEQFFGPGTRLTVL.

The rearrangement links TRBV19 to TRBJ1-2; the D is unclear. V was pared by 5 bases and J by 3 bases, with 16 bases between. Looked up from germline, CDR1 is LNHDA and CDR2 is SQIVND (reference sequence). The CDR3 extends over 15 amino acids. In DNA form, the CDR3 reads TGTGCCAGTAGTGCCGCCGGAGAAGGCCACTATGGCTACACCTTC. Protein: CASSAAGEGHYGYTF.

The chain joins TRBV3-1 (or the pseudogene TRBV3-2) to TRBJ1-2; weak D call: TRBD1 (6 bases). V was trimmed by 6 bases and J by 3 bases, leaving 14 bases between them. In germline, CDR1 is LGHDT, CDR2 YNNKEL (reference sequence). This CDR3 comprises 14 residues. The CDR3 sequence: CASRAGGGYYGYTF. Written as DNA, the CDR3 is TGTGCCAGCAGGGCGGGGGGCGGTTACTATGGCTACACCTTC.

The CDR3 loop is CASSVTHGGNNEQFF. The CDR3 region has the DNA TGTGCCAGCAGTGTAACCCACGGGGGTAATAACGAGCAGTTCTTC. The J gene is TRBJ2-1, the V gene TRBV28; tentatively, D is TRBD2 (6 bases). This CDR3 has 15 amino acids. Germline V CDR1 and CDR2: MDHEN, SYDVKM. V dropped 5 bases and J dropped 10 bases, with 21 bases sitting between them.

The table lists this clone with a count of one. The CDR3 protein is CASTLMSGEVEAFF. The CDR3 region has the DNA TGTGCCAGCACCCTTATGTCGGGAGAGGTGGAAGCTTTCTTT. J is TRBJ1-1 and V is TRBV2; the D is unclear. Germline CDR1 reads SNHLY; CDR2 reads FYNNEI. This CDR3 region has 14 residues. V was pared by 7 bases and J by 8 bases, with 20 bases between.

The rearrangement links TRBV10-2 to TRBJ2-5; 14 bases match TRBD2. The germline V gene encodes CDR1 WSHSY and CDR2 SAAADI. V dropped 7 bases and J dropped 1; count of bases not matched to a gene: 2. This CDR3 comprises 15 residues. CDR3 loop: CASTGTSGGQETQYF. The CDR3, as DNA: TGCGCCAGCACTGGGACTAGCGGGGGCCAAGAGACCCAGTACTTC.

The V gene is TRBV2, the J gene TRBJ2-5; no firm D call. The CDR3 contains 14 residues. Trimming took 4 bases from V and 4 from J, leaving 13 bases between them. Germline lookup yields CDR1 SNHLY and CDR2 FYNNEI. The CDR3 coding sequence is TGTGCCAGCAGTGTTTTTCTAGGCGGAGAGACCCAGTACTTC. This translates into CASSVFLGGETQYF. The variable domain in full, with the rest retrieved from reference TRBV2 and TRBJ2-5, is EPEVTQTPSHQVTQMGQEVILRCVPISNHLYFYWYRQILGQKVEFLVSFYNNEISEKSEIFDDQFSVERPDGSNFTLKIRSTKLEDSAMYFCASSVFLGGETQYFGPGTRLLVL.

The rearrangement uses TRBV5-6 and TRBJ2-5; D remains unclear. The germline V and J ends were trimmed by 6 bases and 2 bases, with 14 bases remaining between them. The germline CDR1 and CDR2 sequences are SGHDT and YYEEEE. The CDR3 has 14 amino acids. Written as DNA, the CDR3 is TGTGCCAGCACCCGAATCTGGCCTCAAGAGACCCAGTACTTC. Protein product: CASTRIWPQETQYF.

The sample holds one count of this clone. Other DNA sequences in this sample translate to the same CDR3. V gene TRBV21-1 combines with J gene TRBJ1-5; the table calls TRBD1, which could not be checked here. TRBV21-1 is annotated as a pseudogene. The CDR3 is 18 amino acids. CDR3 sequence (DNA): TGTGCCAGCAGCACGGGACAGGGGGTATCTTATAGCAATCAGCCCCAGCATTTT. Translated: CASSTGQGVSYSNQPQHF.

The genes are TRBV18 and TRBJ1-5; TRBD1 agrees at 8 bases. The V gene's germline CDR1 is KGHSH and CDR2 LQKENI. With V trimmed by 6 bases and J by 6 bases, 16 bases remained unmatched. This CDR3 has 17 amino acids. The CDR3 region is CASSPRVPGQGGQPQHF. The CDR3 DNA is TGTGCCAGCTCCCCTCGGGTTCCCGGACAGGGAGGTCAGCCCCAGCATTTT. Drawing the rest from reference TRBV18 and TRBJ1-5, the complete variable domain is NAGVMQNPRHLVRRRGQEARLRCSPMKGHSHVYWYRQLPEEGLKFMVYLQKENIIDESGMPKERFSAEFPKEGPSILRIQQVVRGDSAAYFCASSPRVPGQGGQPQHFGDGTRLSIL.

This clone has only a few counts. This chain uses TRBV2 with TRBJ1-5; D remains ambiguous. Germline loops: CDR1 SNHLY, CDR2 FYNNEI. Trimming shortened V by 6 bases and J by 7 bases, and 10 bases separated the two germline ends. The CDR3 spans 12 residues. CDR3 loop: CASRSGAQPQHF. The CDR3 DNA sequence: TGTGCCAGCAGGTCGGGTGCCCAGCCCCAGCATTTT.

The chain recombines TRBV5-1 with TRBJ2-1, with no clear D. This CDR3 region has 14 residues. Per the germline V gene, CDR1 is SGHRS and CDR2 is YFSETQ. The V gene lost 0 bases and the J gene lost 10 bases, with 14 bases spanning the gap. The CDR3: CASSLEMPAAEQFF. CDR3 coding DNA: TGCGCCAGCAGCTTGGAAATGCCCGCGGCGGAGCAGTTCTTC.

This sequence joins TRBV4-3 and TRBJ1-1, with D possibly TRBD1 on 5 matching bases. The CDR3 totals 15 residues. Germline loops: CDR1 LGHNA, CDR2 YSLEER. The V end lost 1 base, the J end lost 3 bases, and 12 bases lay between the germline ends. DNA of the CDR3: TGCGCCAGCAGCCAAGTGATAGGGGTAGACACTGAAGCTTTCTTT. It codes for CASSQVIGVDTEAFF.

The chain is built from TRBV21-1 and TRBJ1-2; the table assigns TRBD1, which was not confirmed against the DNA. TRBV21-1 is classified as a pseudogene. The CDR3 is made up of 15 amino acids. CDR3 DNA sequence: TGTGCCAGCACCCCAGGGACAGGGATCGTCTATGGCTACACCTTC. Translating it yields CASTPGTGIVYGYTF.

The gene calls are TRBV4-1 and TRBJ2-5, with 8 bases lining up with TRBD1. Trimming cost V 4 bases and J 0 bases; bases outside gene matches: 7. Germline V lookup: CDR1 MGHRA, CDR2 YSYEKL. The length of the CDR3 is 16 residues. The CDR3 sequence is CASSREDRAYQETQYF. The CDR3 DNA sequence: TGCGCCAGCAGCCGGGAGGACAGGGCGTACCAAGAGACCCAGTACTTC.